These 17 T cell receptor beta chains share one sample of origin, sequenced in a study of blood T cell repertoires in COVID-19. Using immunoSEQ multiplex PCR, the repertoire was profiled, and TCRdb retains in-frame clones only, with some absent. The profile shows tens of thousands of clones, 80% of them singletons. The specimen sequenced was peripheral blood. The receptors were gathered from a woman aged 70 to 79 with acute or convalescent COVID-19.

The chain links TRBV28 to TRBJ1-1, with D perhaps TRBD1 (6 bases). The V gene lost 5 bases and the J gene lost 0 bases, with 19 bases spanning the gap. Germline lookup yields CDR1 MDHEN and CDR2 SYDVKM. The CDR3 contains 17 residues. The DNA for the CDR3 is TGTGCCAGCAGTAGGACAGAAATGATACTCATGAACACTGAAGCTTTCTTT. This gives the protein CASSRTEMILMNTEAFF.

This clone has only one observation. The rearrangement links TRBV28 to TRBJ2-7, with D unresolved. Germline loops: CDR1 MDHEN, CDR2 SYDVKM. CDR3 length equals 11 residues. The V end was cut by 6 bases, the J end by 3 bases, with 6 bases between. The CDR3 sequence is CASSVSYEQYF. The CDR3 DNA reads as TGTGCCAGCAGCGTCAGCTACGAGCAGTACTTC. Combining the CDR3 with reference TRBV28 and TRBJ2-7 gives the whole variable domain DVKVTQSSRYLVKRTGEKVFLECVQDMDHENMFWYRQDPGLGLRLIYFSYDVKMKEKGDIPEGYSVSREKKERFSLILESASTNQTSMYLCASSVSYEQYFGPGTRLTVT.

This clone was seen more than once but under ten times. Other nucleotide sequences from this sample produce the same CDR3. The CDR3 region is CASSLEPGVGNTIYF. In nucleotides, the CDR3 is TGCGCCAGCAGCTTGGAGCCAGGGGTAGGAAACACCATATATTTT. V gene TRBV5-1 combines with J gene TRBJ1-3, with D possibly being TRBD1 (6 bases). Germline V gene data show CDR1 as SGHRS and CDR2 as YFSETQ. The CDR3 consists of 15 residues. Trimming removed 0 bases from V and 4 bases from J, with 11 bases in between.

This clone was observed a single time. V usage is TRBV12-3 or TRBV12-4 and J usage is TRBJ2-1, with D perhaps matching TRBD2 (7 bases). Trimming took 6 bases from V and 12 from J, leaving 12 bases between them. CDR3 length: 11 amino acids. As DNA, the CDR3 is TGTGCCAGCAGCCTCGGGGGGCGGCAGTTCTTC. This gives the protein CASSLGGRQFF.

V and J are TRBV4-2 and TRBJ2-7; tentative D call: TRBD2 (6 bases). Germline CDR1 LGHNA, CDR2 YNFKEQ. The V gene lost 0 bases and the J gene lost 6 bases, with 15 bases spanning the gap. The CDR3 has 15 amino acids. The CDR3 nucleotides are TGTGCCAGCAGCCAAGACCGGGAGACCATTCGCGAGCAGTACTTC. Translation: CASSQDRETIREQYF.

The CDR3 spells CASSLGAGSYEQYF. CDR3 DNA: TGTGCCAGCAGCTTGGGGGCAGGGTCGTACGAGCAGTACTTC. J is TRBJ2-7 and V is TRBV5-4; D may be TRBD1 (5 bases). The CDR3 is made up of 14 amino acids. CDR1 is SGHNT, CDR2 YYREEE, per germline (reference sequence). V lost 0 bases and J 4 bases, leaving 11 bases between the germline ends.

In nucleotides, the CDR3 is TGTGCCAGCACAACGGACAGCTCGGACTATGGCTACACCTTC. It specifies CASTTDSSDYGYTF. The genes are TRBV28 and TRBJ1-2, with a tentative D call TRBD1 (6 bases). The CDR3 runs to 14 residues. V lost 7 bases and J 3 bases, leaving 15 bases between the germline ends. CDR1 is MDHEN, CDR2 SYDVKM, per germline.

This chain uses TRBV28 with TRBJ2-3, with TRBD2 matching over 11 bases. Germline CDR1 reads MDHEN; CDR2 reads SYDVKM. This CDR3 has 16 residues. V lost 3 bases to trimming and J lost 3 bases; unmatched junction nucleotides: 5. CDR3 region: CASSLWLAGGTDTQYF. The CDR3 DNA sequence: TGTGCCAGCAGTTTGTGGCTAGCGGGGGGAACAGATACGCAGTATTTT.

The chain combines TRBV7-9 with TRBJ2-3; 12 bases are shared with TRBD2. Trimming at V came to 4 bases and at J to 0 bases, leaving 2 bases not matched to a gene. The length of the CDR3 is 16 residues. Per the germline V gene, CDR1 is SEHNR and CDR2 is FQNEAQ (reference sequence). The CDR3 protein is CASSSGLAGSTDTQYF. The CDR3 DNA sequence: TGTGCCAGCAGCTCAGGACTAGCGGGGAGCACAGATACGCAGTATTTT. Filled out from reference TRBV7-9 and TRBJ2-3, the complete variable domain reads DTGVSQNPRHKITKRGQNVTFRCDPISEHNRLYWYRQTLGQGPEFLTYFQNEAQLEKSRLLSDRFSAERPKGSFSTLEIQRTEQGDSAMYLCASSSGLAGSTDTQYFGPGTRLTVL.

The CDR3, as DNA: TGTGCCAGCAGCTTGGAGCCCCTTCCCTATGGCTACACCTTC. It specifies CASSLEPLPYGYTF. The chain employs TRBV5-4 and TRBJ1-2; D unclear. V was trimmed by 0 bases and J by 4 bases, leaving 10 bases between them. This CDR3 region has 14 residues. Germline values: CDR1 SGHNT, CDR2 YYREEE (reference sequence).

The rearrangement joins TRBV28 to TRBJ1-5, with 9 bases matching TRBD1. The V gene's germline CDR1 is MDHEN and CDR2 SYDVKM. Losses at the gene ends were 3 bases for V and 3 bases for J; bases not matched to a gene: 3. CDR3 length: 15 residues. CDR3: CASSFRTGVNQPQHF. The CDR3 bases are TGTGCCAGCAGTTTTAGGACAGGGGTCAATCAGCCCCAGCATTTT.

The rearrangement joins TRBV5-6 to TRBJ1-1; TRBD1 aligns across 8 bases. This CDR3 is 14 amino acids long. J was trimmed by 6 bases and V by 4 bases; bases with no gene match: 8. Per germline, CDR1 SGHDT and CDR2 YYEEEE. The CDR3 DNA reads TGTGCCAGCAGCAGGGGGACAGGAGGGGCTGAAGCTTTCTTT. Its protein product is CASSRGTGGAEAFF.

This rearrangement joins TRBV25-1 to TRBJ1-2; D gene unclear. Trimming removed 2 bases at V and 6 bases at J, with 13 bases between. The V gene's germline CDR1 is MGHDK and CDR2 SYGVNS. There are 14 residues in the CDR3. This CDR3 is CASSEGIQRNGYTF. DNA for the CDR3: TGTGCCAGCAGTGAAGGTATACAGCGGAATGGCTACACCTTC.

The J gene is TRBJ2-3, the V gene TRBV5-4; 9 positions agree with TRBD2. J was trimmed by 2 bases and V by 3 bases; bases with no gene match: 13. Germline V CDR1 and CDR2: SGHNT, YYREEE (reference sequence). The CDR3 consists of 18 residues. CDR3 sequence reads: CASSSYATRGGDTDTQYF. CDR3 DNA: TGTGCCAGCAGCTCCTATGCTACGCGGGGGGGTGACACAGATACGCAGTATTTT.

The chain employs TRBV5-1 and TRBJ2-7; 10 positions agree with TRBD2. Germline trimming cut 0 bases from V and 3 bases from J; bases unmatched to any gene: 6. The CDR3 extends over 16 amino acids. CDR1 is SGHRS and CDR2 is YFSETQ in the germline V gene. This CDR3 is CASSLGRASGSYEQYF. The DNA of the CDR3 is TGCGCCAGCAGCTTGGGTCGGGCTAGCGGGAGCTACGAGCAGTACTTC.

This chain links TRBV11-2 with TRBJ2-7, with D perhaps matching TRBD2 (5 bases). Germline loops: CDR1 SGHAT, CDR2 FQNNGV. Trimming removed 4 bases from V and 2 bases from J, with 15 bases in between. The CDR3 spans 15 residues. CDR3 sequence (DNA): TGTGCCAGCAGCTCGTCAGTGGGAGAGACCTACGAGCAGTACTTC. It specifies CASSSSVGETYEQYF.

This chain links TRBV20-1 with TRBJ2-3; the D is unclear. The CDR3 totals 11 residues. The germline V gene encodes CDR1 DFQATT and CDR2 SNEGSKA (reference sequence). The CDR3 here is CTLGSTDTQYF. The CDR3 DNA reads TGCACCCTCGGGAGCACAGATACGCAGTATTTT.